This record looks at one TCR beta chain sequence and its context. Its antigen remains unidentified. The CDR3 sequence is 12 residues long. Germline V gene lookup returns CDR1 LGHDT and CDR2 YNNKEL (reference sequence). Trimming took 0 bases from V and 9 from J, leaving 3 bases between them. This sample is part of a study of CD8 T cells in ankylosing spondylitis. Findings and limits, study-wide: Enrichment of disease-linked clones was reportedly significant in matched ankylosing spondylitis synovial fluid. Characteristic, it appeared, of ankylosing spondylitis blood was a TCR beta motif of fewer than 10 highly homologous variants.

TCRdb re-analysed the 5' RACE reads in MiXCR, keeping a single row per CDR3 protein. The repertoire holds about 500,000 distinct CDR3 sequences, with approximately 12% as singletons. V gene TRBV3-1 combines with J gene TRBJ1-6; D is undetermined. This clonotype was sampled from a male donor with ankylosing spondylitis. The sample comprised blood, either unsorted or a sorted T cell fraction (not recorded which). CDR3 bases: TGTGCCAGCAGCCAAGAGACTTCACCCCTCCACTTT. Its translation: CASSQETSPLHF. Full variable domain (rest looked up from reference TRBV3-1 and TRBJ1-6): DTAVSQTPKYLVTQMGNDKSIKCEQNLGHDTMYWYKQDSKKFLKIMFSYNNKELIINETVPNRFSPKSPDKAHLNLHINSLELGDSAVYFCASSQETSPLHFGNGTRLTVT.